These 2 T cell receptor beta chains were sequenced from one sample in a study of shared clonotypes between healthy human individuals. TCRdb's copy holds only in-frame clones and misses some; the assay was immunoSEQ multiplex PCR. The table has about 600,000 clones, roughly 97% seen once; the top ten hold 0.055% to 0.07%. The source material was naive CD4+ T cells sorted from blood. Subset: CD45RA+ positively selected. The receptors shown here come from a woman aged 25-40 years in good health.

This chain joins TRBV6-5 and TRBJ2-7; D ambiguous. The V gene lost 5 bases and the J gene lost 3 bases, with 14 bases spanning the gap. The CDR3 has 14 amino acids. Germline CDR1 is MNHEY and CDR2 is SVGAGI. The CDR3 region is CASSGIRNRYEQYF. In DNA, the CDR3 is TGTGCCAGCAGTGGCATAAGGAATCGCTACGAGCAGTACTTC.

The CDR3 DNA follows: TGTGCCAGCAGCCAACGACTAGCGGGAGTTATCACCGGGGAGCTGTTTTTT. Amino acids: CASSQRLAGVITGELFF. This chain uses TRBV11-2 with TRBJ2-2, with 12 bases lining up with TRBD2. Per germline, CDR1 SGHAT and CDR2 FQNNGV. With V trimmed by 5 bases and J by 4 bases, 8 bases remained unmatched. This CDR3 is built from 17 residues.